This TCR beta chain was documented in a study of human T cells and chemical hapten exposure. Study at large: There were weekly diphenylcyclopropenone doses to the scalp for patients throughout the roughly 25-week study. Across samples, TCR yields varied, mostly owing to small differences in pooled library volumes. General study results and limits: Among expanded TCRs, significantly more large CDR3 similarity clusters formed than among controls.

As for time point: pre-sensitization, week 0. The treatment was: therapeutic diphenylcyclopropenone sensitization with weekly scalp DPC. This clonotype appeared a few times. What it recognizes is unknown. Separate cDNA molecules received unique molecular identifiers, which the library attached to them. MiXCR was run by TCRdb on the RACE reads, yielding one entry per CDR3 protein. The table shows a few hundred thousand distinct CDR3 sequences, with 7.5% to 9% occurring only once. The sequenced sample was whole blood, obtained in connection with sensitization to the hapten diphenylcyclopropenone (DPC). This clonotype was sampled from a woman aged 35 to 49 with alopecia areata. Some clones in this sample may be carry-over from other donors' samples.

In nucleotides, the CDR3 is TGTGCCAGCAGCGCCGTGAGCGGGACGAACAATGAGCAGTTCTTC. It codes for CASSAVSGTNNEQFF. This chain joins TRBV6-5 and TRBJ2-1, with 7 bases fitting TRBD2. The CDR3 loop spans 15 amino acids. After removal of 6 bases from V and 5 bases from J, the junction contained 10 bases not matched to a gene. Germline CDR1 MNHEY, CDR2 SVGAGI.